Listed below are T cell receptor beta chains from one sample, sequenced in a study of T cells after yellow fever vaccination. TCRdb independently ran MiXCR on the 5' RACE reads; one entry per CDR3 protein. The table lists about 220,000 distinct CDR3 sequences, 3% to 3.5% of them singletons. The material sequenced was CD4+ T cells sorted from PBMCs, taken 10 days after the yellow fever booster vaccination. These receptors all stem from a man aged 18 to 29 who received the YFV17D yellow fever vaccine. CDR3s include the opening cysteine and the closing phenylalanine or tryptophan. The D gene is left open where the match is weak. Only some rows state a clone size, as once, few, many or a class for expanded clones.

15,many,TRBJ2-7,TRBV11-2,.,TGTGCCAGCAGCAACTTGGGGCAGGGCGGACACGAGCAGTACTTC,CASSNLGQGGHEQYF
15,many,TRBJ2-1,TRBV7-9,TRBD1,TGTGCCAGCAGCGCTGGGACAGGGGGATACAATGAGCAGTTCTTC,CASSAGTGGYNEQFF
13,.,TRBJ2-1,TRBV12-3/TRBV12-4,.,TGTGCCAGCAGTTTTAACGGGGGCGATGAGCAGTTCTTC,CASSFNGGDEQFF
14,few,TRBJ1-1,TRBV20-1,TRBD1,TGCAGTGCTTCTATACAGGGGGCGCGGACTGAAGCTTTCTTT,CSASIQGARTEAFF
13,many,TRBJ1-1,TRBV5-1,TRBD1,TGCGCCAGCAGCTTGGAACAGGGGTATGAAGCTTTCTTT,CASSLEQGYEAFF
14,.,TRBJ2-5,TRBV5-4,.,TGTGCCAGCAGCGCCCCGACTAGTTCAGAGACCCAGTACTTC,CASSAPTSSETQYF
14,few,TRBJ2-3,TRBV5-1,.,TGCGCCAGCAGCTCCGGGGAGTTCACAGATACGCAGTATTTT,CASSSGEFTDTQYF
17,few,TRBJ2-3,TRBV12-3/TRBV12-4,TRBD1,TGTGCCAGCAGCCGATATACAGGGGCCGCTCGCACAGATACGCAGTATTTT,CASSRYTGAARTDTQYF
15,many,TRBJ2-7,TRBV5-1,TRBD1,TGCGCCAGCAGCTTGGCCCGGGACAGTTCCTACGAGCAGTACTTC,CASSLARDSSYEQYF
16,many,TRBJ1-4,TRBV9,.,TGTGCCAGCAGCGTACGCGGGGCCGCAACTAATGAAAAACTGTTTTTT,CASSVRGAATNEKLFF
13,many,TRBJ2-3,TRBV9,.,TGTGCCAGCAGCGTAGCCCCGGGAGATACGCAGTATTTT,CASSVAPGDTQYF
14,.,TRBJ1-2,TRBV7-2,.,TGTGCCAGCAGTGCTAGGGGAAAGGGGTATGGCTACACCTTC,CASSARGKGYGYTF
13,.,TRBJ2-1,TRBV6-2/TRBV6-3,.,TGTGCCAGCAGTTACACTCTGGGGAATGAGCAGTTCTTC,CASSYTLGNEQFF
13,.,TRBJ1-1,TRBV5-1,.,TGCGCCAGCAGCTTGGGGGACACCCTTGAAGCTTTCTTT,CASSLGDTLEAFF
16,many,TRBJ2-7,TRBV6-5,.,TGTGCCAGCAGTTCCCCTTCGAAAGGGAGGCGGTACGAGCAGTACTTC,CASSSPSKGRRYEQYF
11,.,TRBJ2-5,TRBV20-1,.,TGCAGTGCTAGTCCGGCAGAGACCCAGTACTTC,CSASPAETQYF
18,.,TRBJ2-5,TRBV5-1,TRBD2,TGCGCCAGCAGCGCCAGCGGGGGGCTTACCGAGGGGATCCAGACCCAGTACTTC,CASSASGGLTEGIQTQYF
19,few,TRBJ2-6,TRBV20-1,.,TGCAGTGCTAGAGATTGGGCCCTGACGGTTAAGGGTGGGGCCAACGTCCTGACTTTC,CSARDWALTVKGGANVLTF
14,many,TRBJ1-1,TRBV7-9,TRBD1,TGTGCCAGCTCGACCGGGACAGTGAACACTGAAGCTTTCTTT,CASSTGTVNTEAFF
15,many,TRBJ2-1,TRBV5-6,TRBD1,TGTGCCAGCAGCCTCCTCCTGACAGGGTTCGATGAGCAGTTCTTC,CASSLLLTGFDEQFF
17,.,TRBJ2-1,TRBV7-3,TRBD2,TGTGCCAGCAGCTTAATAGGTACCACTAGCGGGGGCGCTGAGCAGTTCTTC,CASSLIGTTSGGAEQFF
15,.,TRBJ1-5,TRBV4-3,.,TGCGCCAGCAGCCAAGATCGGTTTGGCAATCAGCCCCAGCATTTT,CASSQDRFGNQPQHF
15,.,TRBJ2-1,TRBV6-2/TRBV6-3,TRBD2,TGTGCCAGCACCCACTCCCCGCTAGCGGGGATTGAGCAGTTCTTC,CASTHSPLAGIEQFF
14,many,TRBJ2-5,TRBV7-2,TRBD2,TGTGCCAGCAAGGCGGGGGGGCCGTCGGAGACCCAGTACTTC,CASKAGGPSETQYF
14,many,TRBJ2-3,TRBV19,.,TGTGCCACTCAAAGGGGGGGCCCGGGAGATACGCAGTATTTT,CATQRGGPGDTQYF
16,many,TRBJ2-4,TRBV5-1,.,TGCGCCAGCAGCTTGGGAAATGACGTAGCCAAAAACATTCAGTACTTC,CASSLGNDVAKNIQYF